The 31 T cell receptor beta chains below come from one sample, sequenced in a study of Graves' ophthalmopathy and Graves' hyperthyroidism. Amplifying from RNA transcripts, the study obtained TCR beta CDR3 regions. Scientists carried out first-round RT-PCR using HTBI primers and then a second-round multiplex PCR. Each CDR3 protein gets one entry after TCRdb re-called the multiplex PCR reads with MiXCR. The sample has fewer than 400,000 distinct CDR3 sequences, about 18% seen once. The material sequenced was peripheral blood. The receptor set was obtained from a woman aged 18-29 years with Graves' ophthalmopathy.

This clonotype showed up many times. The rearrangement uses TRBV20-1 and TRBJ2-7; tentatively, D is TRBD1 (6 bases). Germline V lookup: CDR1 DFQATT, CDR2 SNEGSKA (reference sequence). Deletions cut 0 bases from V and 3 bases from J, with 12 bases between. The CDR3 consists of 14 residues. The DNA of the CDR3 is TGCAGTGCTAGAGACAGGGACACCTTCTACGAGCAGTACTTC. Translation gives CSARDRDTFYEQYF.

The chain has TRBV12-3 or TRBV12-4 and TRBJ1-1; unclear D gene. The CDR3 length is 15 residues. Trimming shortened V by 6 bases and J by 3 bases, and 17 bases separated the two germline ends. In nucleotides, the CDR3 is TGTGCCAGCAGCTCGGGGTGGCGAAGGTACACTGAAGCTTTCTTT. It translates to CASSSGWRRYTEAFF.

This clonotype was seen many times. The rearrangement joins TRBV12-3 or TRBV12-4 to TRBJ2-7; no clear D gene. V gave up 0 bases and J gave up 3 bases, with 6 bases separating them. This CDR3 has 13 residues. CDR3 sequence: CASSLALHYEQYF. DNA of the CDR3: TGTGCCAGCAGTTTAGCCCTCCACTACGAGCAGTACTTC.

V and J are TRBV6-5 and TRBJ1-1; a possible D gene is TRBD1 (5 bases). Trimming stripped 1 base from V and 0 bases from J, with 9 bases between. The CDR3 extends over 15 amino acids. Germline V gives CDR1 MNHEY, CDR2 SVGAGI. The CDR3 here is CASSYWGGMNTEAFF. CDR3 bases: TGTGCCAGCAGTTACTGGGGGGGGATGAACACTGAAGCTTTCTTT.

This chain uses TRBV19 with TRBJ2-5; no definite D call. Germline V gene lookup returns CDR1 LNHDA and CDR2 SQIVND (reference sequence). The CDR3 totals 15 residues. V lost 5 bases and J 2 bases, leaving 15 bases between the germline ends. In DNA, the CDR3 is TGTGCCAGTAGTCCAAATTATGTGGAACAAGAGACCCAGTACTTC. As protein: CASSPNYVEQETQYF.

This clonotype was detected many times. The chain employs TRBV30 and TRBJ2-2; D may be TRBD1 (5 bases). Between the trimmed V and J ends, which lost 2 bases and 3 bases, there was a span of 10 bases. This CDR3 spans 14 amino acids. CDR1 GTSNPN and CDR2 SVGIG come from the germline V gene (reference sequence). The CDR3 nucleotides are TGTGCCTGGAGTAACCAGGGCTACACCGGGGAGCTGTTTTTT. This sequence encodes CAWSNQGYTGELFF.

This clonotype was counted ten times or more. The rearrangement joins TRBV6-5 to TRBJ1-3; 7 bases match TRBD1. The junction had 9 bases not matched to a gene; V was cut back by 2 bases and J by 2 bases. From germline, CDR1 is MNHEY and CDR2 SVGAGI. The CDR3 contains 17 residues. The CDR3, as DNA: TGTGCCAGCAGTTACCCGAGAGGGGACAGAGCTGGAAACACCATATATTTT. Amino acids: CASSYPRGDRAGNTIYF.

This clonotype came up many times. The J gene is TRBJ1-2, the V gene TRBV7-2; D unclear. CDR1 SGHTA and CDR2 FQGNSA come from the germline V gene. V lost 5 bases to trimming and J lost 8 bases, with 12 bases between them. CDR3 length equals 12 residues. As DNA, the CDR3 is TGTGCCAGCAGCCTGTCCCTATACGGCTACACCTTC. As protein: CASSLSLYGYTF.

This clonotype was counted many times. The CDR3 DNA sequence: TGTGCCAGCTCACCCGGGGCAGATAGCAATCAGCCCCAGCATTTT. It translates to CASSPGADSNQPQHF. The V and J genes are TRBV18 and TRBJ1-5; perhaps TRBD1 as D (5 bases). From germline, CDR1 is KGHSH and CDR2 LQKENI. The CDR3 runs 15 residues. Trimming took off 3 bases at V and 0 bases at J, with 9 bases between the two ends. Based on the CDR3 plus reference TRBV18 and TRBJ1-5, the full variable domain is NAGVMQNPRHLVRRRGQEARLRCSPMKGHSHVYWYRQLPEEGLKFMVYLQKENIIDESGMPKERFSAEFPKEGPSILRIQQVVRGDSAAYFCASSPGADSNQPQHFGDGTRLSIL.

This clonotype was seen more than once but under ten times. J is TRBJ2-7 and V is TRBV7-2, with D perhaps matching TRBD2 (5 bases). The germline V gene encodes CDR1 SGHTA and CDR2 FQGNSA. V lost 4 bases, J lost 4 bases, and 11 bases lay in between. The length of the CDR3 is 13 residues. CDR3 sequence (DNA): TGTGCCAGCAGCTCGGTGGGGAGATACGAGCAGTACTTC. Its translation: CASSSVGRYEQYF. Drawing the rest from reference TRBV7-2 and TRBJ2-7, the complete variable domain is GAGVSQSPSNKVTEKGKDVELRCDPISGHTALYWYRQSLGQGLEFLIYFQGNSAPDKSGLPSDRFSAERTGGSVSTLTIQRTQQEDSAVYLCASSSVGRYEQYFGPGTRLTVT.

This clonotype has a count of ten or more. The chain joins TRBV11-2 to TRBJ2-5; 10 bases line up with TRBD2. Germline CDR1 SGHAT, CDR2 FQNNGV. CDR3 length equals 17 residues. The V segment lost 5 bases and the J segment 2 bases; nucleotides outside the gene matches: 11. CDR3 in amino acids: CASSNLSGGKGQETQYF. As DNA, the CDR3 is TGTGCCAGCAGCAACCTTAGCGGGGGGAAGGGGCAAGAGACCCAGTACTTC.

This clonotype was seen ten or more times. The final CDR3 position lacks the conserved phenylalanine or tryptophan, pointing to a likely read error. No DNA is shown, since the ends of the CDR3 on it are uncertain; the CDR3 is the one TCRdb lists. This CDR3 reads CASTFRVYR. The genes are TRBV7-8 and TRBJ2-7. CDR1 and CDR2 (germline): SGHVS, FQNEAQ. The CDR3 is made up of 9 amino acids, end residues included.

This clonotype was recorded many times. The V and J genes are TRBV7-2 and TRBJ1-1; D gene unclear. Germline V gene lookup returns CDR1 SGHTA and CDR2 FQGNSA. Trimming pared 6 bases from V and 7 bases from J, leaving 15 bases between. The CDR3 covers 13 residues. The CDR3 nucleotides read TGTGCCAGCAGTCCCATCGGACCGATTGAAGCTTTCTTT. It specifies CASSPIGPIEAFF.

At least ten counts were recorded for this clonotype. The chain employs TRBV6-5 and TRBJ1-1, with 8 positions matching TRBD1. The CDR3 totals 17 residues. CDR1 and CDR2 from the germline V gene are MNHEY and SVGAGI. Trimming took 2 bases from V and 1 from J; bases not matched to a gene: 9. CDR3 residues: CASSYLPGGWGNTEAFF. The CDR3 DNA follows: TGTGCCAGCAGTTACCTTCCAGGGGGCTGGGGGAACACTGAAGCTTTCTTT.

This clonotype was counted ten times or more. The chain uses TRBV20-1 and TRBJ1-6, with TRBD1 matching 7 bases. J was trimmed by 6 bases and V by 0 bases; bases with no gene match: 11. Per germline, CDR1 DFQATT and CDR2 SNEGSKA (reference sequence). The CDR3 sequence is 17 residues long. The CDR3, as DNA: TGCAGTGCTAGAGATATATTTGGGGACAGCTTTAATTCACCCCTCCACTTT. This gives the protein CSARDIFGDSFNSPLHF.

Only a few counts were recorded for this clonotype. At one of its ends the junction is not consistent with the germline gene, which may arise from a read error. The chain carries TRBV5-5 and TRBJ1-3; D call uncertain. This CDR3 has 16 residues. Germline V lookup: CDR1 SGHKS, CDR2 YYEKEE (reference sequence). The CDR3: CASSLSVSDSGNTMYF. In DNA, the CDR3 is TGTGCCAGCAGCTTGTCGGTATCAGACTCTGGAAACACCATGTATTTT.

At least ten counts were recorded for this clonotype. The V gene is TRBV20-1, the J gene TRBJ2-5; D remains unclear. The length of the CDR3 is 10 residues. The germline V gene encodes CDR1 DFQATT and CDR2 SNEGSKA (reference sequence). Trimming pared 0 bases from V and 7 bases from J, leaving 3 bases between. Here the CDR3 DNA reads TGCAGTGCTAGAGATGTGACCCAGTACTTC. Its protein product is CSARDVTQYF.

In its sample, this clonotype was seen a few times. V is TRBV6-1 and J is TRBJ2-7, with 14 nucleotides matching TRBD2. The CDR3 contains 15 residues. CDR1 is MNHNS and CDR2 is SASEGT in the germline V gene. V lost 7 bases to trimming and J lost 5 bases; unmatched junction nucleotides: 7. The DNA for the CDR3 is TGTGCCAGCAAACTGGGACTAGCGGGAGTTCACGAGCAGTACTTC. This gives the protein CASKLGLAGVHEQYF.

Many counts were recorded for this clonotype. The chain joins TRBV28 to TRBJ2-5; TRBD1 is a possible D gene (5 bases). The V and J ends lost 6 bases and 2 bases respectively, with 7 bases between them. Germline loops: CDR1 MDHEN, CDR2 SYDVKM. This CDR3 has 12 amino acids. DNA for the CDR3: TGTGCCAGCAGCAGACAGCAAGAGACCCAGTACTTC. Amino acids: CASSRQQETQYF.

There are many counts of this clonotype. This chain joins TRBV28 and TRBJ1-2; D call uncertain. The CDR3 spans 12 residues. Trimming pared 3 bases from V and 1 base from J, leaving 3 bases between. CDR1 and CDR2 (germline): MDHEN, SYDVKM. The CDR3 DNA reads TGTGCCAGCAGTTTTCTTAACTATGGCTACACCTTC. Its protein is CASSFLNYGYTF.

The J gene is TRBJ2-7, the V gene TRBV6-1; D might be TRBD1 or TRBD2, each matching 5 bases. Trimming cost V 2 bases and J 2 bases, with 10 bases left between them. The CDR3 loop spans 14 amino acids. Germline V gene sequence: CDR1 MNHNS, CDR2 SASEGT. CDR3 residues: CASSERKGPYEQYF. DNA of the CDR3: TGTGCCAGCAGTGAACGGAAGGGACCCTACGAGCAGTACTTC.

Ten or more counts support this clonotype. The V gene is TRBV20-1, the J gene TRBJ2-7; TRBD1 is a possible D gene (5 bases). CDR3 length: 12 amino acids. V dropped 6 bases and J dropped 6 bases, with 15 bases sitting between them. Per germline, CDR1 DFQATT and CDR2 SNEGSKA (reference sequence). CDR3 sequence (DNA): TGCAGTGCCCAAGGGGAAGGGGCCGAGCAGTACTTC. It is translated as CSAQGEGAEQYF.

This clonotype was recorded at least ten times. The CDR3 region has the DNA TGTGCCAGCAGCCACCGGGGATTTGGCGGGGAGCTGTTTTTT. The encoded protein is CASSHRGFGGELFF. The rearrangement uses TRBV28 and TRBJ2-2; tentative D call: TRBD2 (5 bases). The V end was cut by 6 bases, the J end by 7 bases, with 15 bases between. CDR1 is MDHEN, CDR2 SYDVKM, per germline. There are 14 residues in the CDR3. Filled out from reference TRBV28 and TRBJ2-2, the complete variable domain reads DVKVTQSSRYLVKRTGEKVFLECVQDMDHENMFWYRQDPGLGLRLIYFSYDVKMKEKGDIPEGYSVSREKKERFSLILESASTNQTSMYLCASSHRGFGGELFFGEGSRLTVL.

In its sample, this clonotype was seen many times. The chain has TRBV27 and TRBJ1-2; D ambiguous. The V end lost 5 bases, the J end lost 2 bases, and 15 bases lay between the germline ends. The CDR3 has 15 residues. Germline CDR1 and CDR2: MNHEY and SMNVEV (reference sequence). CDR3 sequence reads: CASSPTATLNYGYTF. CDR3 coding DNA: TGTGCCAGCAGTCCAACCGCGACACTGAACTATGGCTACACCTTC.

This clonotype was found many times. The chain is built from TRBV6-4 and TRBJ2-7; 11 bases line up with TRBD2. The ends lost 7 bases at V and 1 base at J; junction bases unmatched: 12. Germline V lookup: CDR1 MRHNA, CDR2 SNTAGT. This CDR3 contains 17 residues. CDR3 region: CASIRLAGSAESYEQYF. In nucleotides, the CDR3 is TGTGCCAGCATAAGACTAGCGGGGTCCGCTGAATCCTACGAGCAGTACTTC.

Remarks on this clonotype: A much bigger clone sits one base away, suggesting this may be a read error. CDR3 sequence: CASSLGPRGETQYF. CDR3 DNA: TGTGCCAGCAGCTTAGGGCCCCGGGGAGAGACCCAGTACTTC. The genes are TRBV7-9 and TRBJ2-5, with a weak D call TRBD2 (5 bases). The length of the CDR3 is 14 residues. Germline CDR1 is SEHNR and CDR2 is FQNEAQ (reference sequence). Trimming removed 1 base at V and 4 bases at J, with 10 bases between.

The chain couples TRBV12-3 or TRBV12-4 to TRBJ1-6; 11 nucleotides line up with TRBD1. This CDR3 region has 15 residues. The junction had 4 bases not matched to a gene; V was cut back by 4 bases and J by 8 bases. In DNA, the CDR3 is TGTGCCAGCAGTTCCCGGACAGGGGGCGATTCACCCCTCCACTTT. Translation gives CASSSRTGGDSPLHF.

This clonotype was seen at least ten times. The CDR3 region is CASSLATGGNTGELFF. In DNA form, the CDR3 reads TGTGCCAGCAGTTTAGCGACAGGTGGGAACACCGGGGAGCTGTTTTTT. The chain has TRBV28 and TRBJ2-2, with D maybe TRBD1 (6 bases). The CDR3 has 16 amino acids. Between the trimmed V and J ends, which lost 2 bases and 1 base, there was a span of 11 bases. CDR1 is MDHEN and CDR2 is SYDVKM in the germline V gene.

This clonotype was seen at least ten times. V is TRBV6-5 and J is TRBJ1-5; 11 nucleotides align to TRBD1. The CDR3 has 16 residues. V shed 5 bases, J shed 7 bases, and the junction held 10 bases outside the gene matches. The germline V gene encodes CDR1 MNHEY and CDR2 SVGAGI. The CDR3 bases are TGTGCCAGCAGTACTAAGGGACAGGGGGTAAAACAGCCCCAGCATTTT. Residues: CASSTKGQGVKQPQHF.

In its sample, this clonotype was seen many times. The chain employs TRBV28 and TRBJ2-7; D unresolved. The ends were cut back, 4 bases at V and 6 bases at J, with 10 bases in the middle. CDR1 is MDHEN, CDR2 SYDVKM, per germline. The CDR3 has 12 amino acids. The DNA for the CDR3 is TGTGCCAGCAGTTCTAGTAACCGCGAGCAGTACTTC. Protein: CASSSSNREQYF.

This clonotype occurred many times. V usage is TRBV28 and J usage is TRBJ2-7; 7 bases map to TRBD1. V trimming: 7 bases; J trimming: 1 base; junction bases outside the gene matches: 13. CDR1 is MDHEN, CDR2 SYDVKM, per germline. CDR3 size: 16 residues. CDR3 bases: TGTGCCAGCATCCCCTCTCTATGGACAGGATCCTACGAGCAGTACTTC. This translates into CASIPSLWTGSYEQYF.